This T cell receptor (beta chain) was captured by sequencing in a study of cytomegalovirus exposure and HLA in healthy donors. Study-wide background: A later analysis reported the same platform for the roughly 120 validation repertoires and the roughly 670 first-cohort repertoires.

This CDR3 is 14 amino acids long. The trim removed 6 bases at V and 5 bases at J, leaving 6 bases unmatched. CDR1 is ENHRY and CDR2 is SYGVKD in the germline V gene. Clones were read by immunoSEQ multiplex PCR, and TCRdb kept only the in-frame ones, dropping some. This table holds some 170,000 clones, roughly nine tenths found once. Sequenced: PBMCs. The chain links TRBV10-3 to TRBJ2-5, with TRBD1 matching over 10 bases. The sequence was collected from a young man in good health and CMV-seropositive. The CDR3 spells CAIRGTGAVETQYF. In DNA form, the CDR3 reads TGTGCCATCAGAGGGACAGGGGCGGTGGAGACCCAGTACTTC.